This passage covers 21 T cell receptor beta chains from one sample sequenced in a study of lymphopenia after photon versus proton radiotherapy. Sequencing used immunoSEQ multiplex PCR; TCRdb keeps in-frame clones, though not all of them. This sample has about 58,000 clones; about 88% occur once, and the top ten carry 2.1%. The sample here was peripheral blood, taken from a patient treated with proton-based radiotherapy. These receptors all come from a man aged 55 to 70 with pancreatic cancer.

The chain links TRBV6-5 to TRBJ2-1; D not resolved. Per germline, CDR1 MNHEY and CDR2 SVGAGI. The CDR3 length is 13 residues. The V end was cut by 7 bases, the J end by 2 bases, with 9 bases between. CDR3 bases: TGTGCCAGCAAGATAACCCCCTACAATGAGCAGTTCTTC. It is translated as CASKITPYNEQFF.

This chain connects TRBV19 to TRBJ2-1; 8 bases are shared with TRBD1. The length of the CDR3 is 15 residues. The V segment lost 4 bases and the J segment 5 bases; nucleotides outside the gene matches: 7. The germline V gene encodes CDR1 LNHDA and CDR2 SQIVND (reference sequence). In DNA, the CDR3 is TGTGCCAGTAGTACCCGGACAGGGAATCACAATGAGCAGTTCTTC. This sequence encodes CASSTRTGNHNEQFF.

The rearrangement joins TRBV2 to TRBJ2-7; no clear D gene. CDR3 length: 14 amino acids. Trimming took 3 bases from V and 0 from J, leaving 9 bases between them. The germline CDR1 and CDR2 sequences are SNHLY and FYNNEI. In DNA form, the CDR3 reads TGTGCCAGCAGTGAGGTGGACCACTCCTACGAGCAGTACTTC. Protein sequence: CASSEVDHSYEQYF.

The chain uses TRBV7-9 and TRBJ2-3; TRBD2 matches at 12 bases. J lost 1 base, V lost 8 bases, and 7 bases had no gene match. This CDR3 has 16 amino acids. The germline CDR1 and CDR2 sequences are SEHNR and FQNEAQ (reference sequence). CDR3 nucleotide sequence: TGTGCCAGCCGAGGGCTAGCGGGAGGGGGCACAGATACGCAGTATTTT. Protein sequence: CASRGLAGGGTDTQYF.

This chain joins TRBV18 and TRBJ1-5; D gene ambiguous. CDR1 KGHSH and CDR2 LQKENI come from the germline V gene. V shed 4 bases and J shed 9 bases, with 10 bases lying between them. This CDR3 has 12 amino acids. The CDR3 nucleotides are TGTGCCAGCTCACTGGGCACGGGGCCCCAGCATTTT. Translating it yields CASSLGTGPQHF.

Only one count was recorded for this clone. J is TRBJ2-5 and V is TRBV6-5; a weak D match, TRBD2 (6 bases). CDR1 is MNHEY, CDR2 SVGAGI, per germline. This CDR3 has 14 residues. Trimming took off 6 bases at V and 1 base at J, with 12 bases between the two ends. CDR3 loop: CASREGRAQETQYF. The CDR3 DNA is TGTGCCAGCAGGGAGGGGCGGGCCCAAGAGACCCAGTACTTC.

This clone was picked up a small number of times. The genes are TRBV10-3 and TRBJ1-5; 7 bases align to TRBD1. Per the germline V gene, CDR1 is ENHRY and CDR2 is SYGVKD. The V gene end was trimmed by 4 bases and the J gene end by 7 bases; junction bases not matched to a gene: 7. This CDR3 has 14 residues. The chain's CDR3 is CAISGGGQLQPQHF. CDR3 DNA sequence: TGTGCCATCAGTGGGGGGGGACAGTTGCAGCCCCAGCATTTT.

The chain combines TRBV9 with TRBJ2-5; TRBD2 might be the D (5 bases). Germline assignment: CDR1 SGDLS and CDR2 YYNGEE. The CDR3 spans 12 residues. V was pared by 4 bases and J by 3 bases, with 7 bases between. The CDR3 DNA sequence: TGTGCCAGCAGCCTCGGGGAAGAGACCCAGTACTTC. Its translation is CASSLGEETQYF.

This sequence joins TRBV30 and TRBJ2-1; tentatively, D is TRBD1 or TRBD2 (6 bases each). With 5 bases removed from V and 0 bases from J, the gap between germline ends came to 14 bases. Germline lookup yields CDR1 GTSNPN and CDR2 SVGIG (reference sequence). The CDR3 length is 15 residues. CDR3: CAWVGGGGSYNEQFF. The CDR3 DNA reads TGTGCCTGGGTCGGAGGAGGGGGCTCCTACAATGAGCAGTTCTTC.

The chain uses TRBV28 and TRBJ2-7, with D possibly matching TRBD2 (6 bases). Germline CDR1 MDHEN, CDR2 SYDVKM. CDR3 length: 14 amino acids. V shed 1 base and J shed 1 base, with 8 bases lying between them. CDR3 sequence (DNA): TGTGCCAGCAGTTTATCGGGGGTGTCCTACGAGCAGTACTTC. Translated, it gives CASSLSGVSYEQYF.

This chain joins TRBV28 and TRBJ2-5; tentative D call: TRBD1 (6 bases). Trimming removed 6 bases at V and 5 bases at J, with 13 bases between. Germline values: CDR1 MDHEN, CDR2 SYDVKM. The length of the CDR3 is 13 residues. The CDR3: CASRQQGSETQYF. In nucleotides, the CDR3 is TGTGCCAGCAGACAACAGGGTTCCGAGACCCAGTACTTC.

The chain employs TRBV27 and TRBJ2-1; 10 bases align to TRBD1. This CDR3 contains 18 residues. V lost 7 bases, J lost 0 bases, and 12 bases stayed unmatched. Germline-derived CDR1 and CDR2 are MNHEY and SMNVEV (reference sequence). In DNA form, the CDR3 reads TGTGCCAGCACCATATGGCGGACAGGGGGTTTCTCCTACAATGAGCAGTTCTTC. The encoded protein is CASTIWRTGGFSYNEQFF.

The rearrangement links TRBV28 to TRBJ1-1; 10 bases are shared with TRBD1. V dropped 4 bases and J dropped 1; count of bases not matched to a gene: 12. The germline gives CDR1 MDHEN, CDR2 SYDVKM. There are 18 residues in the CDR3. The CDR3 protein is CASSSFRQGARRNTEAFF. DNA for the CDR3: TGTGCCAGCAGTTCCTTCAGACAGGGGGCGCGACGGAACACTGAAGCTTTCTTT.

This chain joins TRBV5-5 and TRBJ1-4, with no clear D. Trimming cost V 3 bases and J 5 bases, with 20 bases left between them. The germline V gene encodes CDR1 SGHKS and CDR2 YYEKEE (reference sequence). This CDR3 region has 17 residues. CDR3 sequence: CASSSPPGHGINEKLFF. As DNA, the CDR3 is TGTGCCAGCAGCTCCCCTCCGGGCCACGGGATAAATGAAAAACTGTTTTTT.

The chain joins TRBV7-2 to TRBJ2-3; 8 nucleotides agree with TRBD1. The CDR3 loop spans 15 amino acids. V was clipped by 5 bases and J by 5 bases; unmatched bases: 9. CDR1 and CDR2 (germline): SGHTA, FQGNSA. The CDR3 protein is CASSKPGQAGDTQYF. The CDR3 bases are TGTGCCAGCAGCAAGCCGGGACAGGCAGGAGATACGCAGTATTTT.

A word on this clone: An end of the junction differs from the germline gene, which may be a read error. The chain links TRBV7-7 to TRBJ2-7; 9 bases line up with TRBD2. The CDR3 length is 16 residues. The germline CDR1 and CDR2 sequences are SSHAT and FNYEAQ (reference sequence). The DNA of the CDR3 is TGTGCTAGCAGCTTAGATAGTAGCGGGAGAGCTCGGGAGCAGTACTTC. This codes for CASSLDSSGRAREQYF.

The chain has TRBV14 and TRBJ1-5; tentatively, D is TRBD1 (6 bases). Germline lookup yields CDR1 SGHDN and CDR2 FVKESK. The CDR3 extends over 14 amino acids. V was trimmed by 3 bases and J by 7 bases, leaving 13 bases between them. CDR3 nucleotide sequence: TGTGCCAGCAGCCAGGGAGGGGGTAACCAGCCCCAGCATTTT. It encodes CASSQGGGNQPQHF.

The J gene is TRBJ2-3, the V gene TRBV28, with 10 bases that match TRBD2. The CDR3 is 15 amino acids. Germline V lookup: CDR1 MDHEN, CDR2 SYDVKM. The V and J ends lost 7 bases and 2 bases, in that order; junction bases with no gene match: 6. The CDR3: CASIERGGSTDTQYF. DNA of the CDR3: TGTGCCAGCATTGAGCGGGGGGGGTCCACAGATACGCAGTATTTT.

This chain uses TRBV25-1 with TRBJ1-2; no definite D call. The CDR3 sequence is 13 residues long. CDR1 is MGHDK and CDR2 is SYGVNS in the germline V gene. With 4 bases removed from V and 5 bases from J, the gap between germline ends came to 11 bases. For the CDR3, the DNA is TGTGCCAGCAGTGCCCCGGACGGATATGGCTACACCTTC. It is translated as CASSAPDGYGYTF.

CDR3 amino acids: CASSPDRVGTGELFF. Here the CDR3 DNA reads TGCGCCAGCAGCCCGGACAGGGTTGGTACCGGGGAGCTGTTTTTT. J is TRBJ2-2 and V is TRBV5-1, with 8 bases fitting TRBD1. The CDR3 length is 15 residues. In germline, CDR1 is SGHRS, CDR2 YFSETQ. V lost 4 bases to trimming and J lost 5 bases; unmatched junction nucleotides: 7.

This clone was found once. The chain employs TRBV30 and TRBJ2-6; 10 nucleotides agree with TRBD1. CDR3 length: 16 amino acids. Germline CDR1 and CDR2: GTSNPN and SVGIG (reference sequence). Trimming removed 6 bases from V and 0 bases from J; junction bases left unmatched: 5. The CDR3 reads CACDRGLSSGANVLTF. The CDR3 nucleotides read TGTGCCTGTGACAGGGGGCTTAGCTCTGGGGCCAACGTCCTGACTTTC.